This TCR beta chain was identified during a study of naive and memory T cell subsets. The beta constant-region primer was an equimolar mix of two oligonucleotides covering TRBC1 and TRBC2. Ligation attached a single-stranded oligonucleotide with a 12-nucleotide UMI and the SP2 primer to the cDNA 3' end. TCRdb fed the UMI-ligation and nested PCR reads into MiXCR, producing one record per CDR3 protein. The repertoire holds 130,000 to 150,000 distinct CDR3 sequences, 15% to 20% seen once, with roughly 0.13% in the top ten. Notes on the study in general: Activation and differentiation may alter RNA-based TCR counts.

This clonotype was observed at least ten times. Its antigen is not known. V was trimmed by 4 bases and J by 1 base, leaving 10 bases between them. CDR3 size: 14 residues. Germline CDR1 SGHTA, CDR2 FQGNSA. The receptor's source is a human donor in good health. V and J are TRBV7-2 and TRBJ2-5; D is possibly TRBD2 (5 bases). The sample was naive CD4+ T cells from blood. CDR3: CASSSDYLQETQYF. The CDR3 DNA is TGTGCCAGCAGCTCTGACTACCTCCAAGAGACCCAGTACTTC.